Below, 11 T cell receptor beta chains from the same sample are listed, as sequenced in a study of T cell responses to AZD1222 COVID-19 vaccine. Assay used: immunoSEQ multiplex PCR; TCRdb lists only in-frame clones, some missing. The sample consists of around 130,000 clones, approximately 90% of them appearing once. Sequenced material: peripheral blood, taken on day 0 of AZD1222 vaccination. These receptor sequences come from an adult in good health.

The chain carries TRBV27 and TRBJ1-1; no definite D call. This CDR3 comprises 13 residues. The germline V and J ends were trimmed by 3 bases and 1 base, with 6 bases remaining between them. Per the germline V gene, CDR1 is MNHEY and CDR2 is SMNVEV (reference sequence). The DNA for the CDR3 is TGTGCCAGCAGTTTTGCCCAGAACACTGAAGCTTTCTTT. Its translation: CASSFAQNTEAFF.

This clone is a singleton in its sample. V gene TRBV4-2 combines with J gene TRBJ2-1; 16 positions match TRBD2. Germline lookup yields CDR1 LGHNA and CDR2 YNFKEQ. The CDR3 runs 21 residues. J was trimmed by 0 bases and V by 1 base; bases with no gene match: 9. The CDR3 coding sequence is TGTGCCAGCAGCCAAGGGGGACTAGCGGGAGGGACCTACCGCTCCTACAATGAGCAGTTCTTC. Protein product: CASSQGGLAGGTYRSYNEQFF.

The count of this clone is one. The CDR3 is CASSLNRNQPQHF. In DNA form, the CDR3 reads TGTGCCAGCAGTTTAAACAGGAATCAGCCCCAGCATTTT. The V gene is TRBV27, the J gene TRBJ1-5; maybe TRBD1 (5 bases). The CDR3 is 13 residues long. Germline V CDR1 and CDR2: MNHEY, SMNVEV (reference sequence). Deletions cut 2 bases from V and 4 bases from J, with 6 bases between.

The chain is built from TRBV11-2 and TRBJ1-1; D not certain. Trimming pared 1 base from V and 1 base from J, leaving 7 bases between. Germline-derived CDR1 and CDR2 are SGHAT and FQNNGV. The CDR3 totals 14 residues. The CDR3 sequence: CASSLVGRNTEAFF. The CDR3 nucleotides are TGTGCCAGCAGCTTAGTAGGGAGGAACACTGAAGCTTTCTTT.

A remark on this clone: The sample has other DNA sequences that encode this CDR3 too. This sequence joins TRBV6-4 and TRBJ2-2; D gene uncertain. Germline-derived CDR1 and CDR2 are MRHNA and SNTAGT. V was cut by 4 bases and J by 1 base, with 4 bases left in between. CDR3 size: 13 residues. Here the CDR3 reads CASSGGNTGELFF. CDR3 sequence (DNA): TGTGCCAGCAGTGGGGGGAACACCGGGGAGCTGTTTTTT.

The chain combines TRBV27 with TRBJ1-5; TRBD1 might be the D (6 bases). CDR1 MNHEY and CDR2 SMNVEV come from the germline V gene (reference sequence). The CDR3 is 13 residues long. V was trimmed by 5 bases and J by 3 bases, leaving 8 bases between them. For the CDR3, the DNA is TGTGCCAGCAGTAGGACAGACAATCAGCCCCAGCATTTT. Protein: CASSRTDNQPQHF.

V and J are TRBV21-1 and TRBJ1-2. TRBV21-1 is classified as a pseudogene. CDR3 size: 16 residues. CDR3 in amino acids: CASSKALPGDIYGYTF. CDR3 DNA: TGTGCCAGCAGCAAAGCGCTCCCGGGCGACATCTATGGCTACACCTTC.

CDR3 nucleotide sequence: TGTGCCAGCAGCTGGGGGGACAGGAGATTCACAGATACGCAGTATTTT. This sequence encodes CASSWGDRRFTDTQYF. The V call is TRBV7-9, the J call TRBJ2-3; 8 bases are shared with TRBD1. Germline loops: CDR1 SEHNR, CDR2 FQNEAQ (reference sequence). The CDR3 consists of 16 residues. The V segment lost 4 bases and the J segment 2 bases; nucleotides outside the gene matches: 8.

The J gene is TRBJ1-5, the V gene TRBV2; tentatively, D is TRBD1 (6 bases). The CDR3 is 14 residues long. V was shortened by 4 bases and J by 6 bases, with 13 bases between the two germline ends. Germline V CDR1 and CDR2: SNHLY, FYNNEI. CDR3 residues: CASSVGTGRQPQHF. In nucleotides, the CDR3 is TGTGCCAGCAGTGTAGGAACAGGGCGTCAGCCCCAGCATTTT.

The gene calls are TRBV3-1 (or the pseudogene TRBV3-2) and TRBJ2-5; 9 nucleotides agree with TRBD1. Germline loops: CDR1 LGHDT, CDR2 YNNKEL (reference sequence). Trimming took 1 base from V and 1 from J; bases not matched to a gene: 7. CDR3 size: 17 residues. CDR3 in DNA: TGTGCCAGCAGCCAAGTTTCTACAGGGGGCCGCCAAGAGACCCAGTACTTC. This encodes CASSQVSTGGRQETQYF.

The rearrangement links TRBV18 to TRBJ2-7; 11 nucleotides match TRBD2. Germline CDR1 is KGHSH and CDR2 is LQKENI. This CDR3 region has 14 residues. Losses at the gene ends were 6 bases for V and 2 bases for J; bases not matched to a gene: 3. CDR3 in DNA: TGTGCCAGCTCGGATAGCGGGAGGGCCTACGAGCAGTACTTC. Protein: CASSDSGRAYEQYF. Based on the CDR3 plus reference TRBV18 and TRBJ2-7, the full variable domain is NAGVMQNPRHLVRRRGQEARLRCSPMKGHSHVYWYRQLPEEGLKFMVYLQKENIIDESGMPKERFSAEFPKEGPSILRIQQVVRGDSAAYFCASSDSGRAYEQYFGPGTRLTVT.